The sequence of this T cell receptor beta chain was determined in a study of response to subunit inactivated influenza vaccine. Whole-study results and caveats: The authors suggested that every seasonal influenza vaccination recruits few new T cells.

This clonotype was counted a few times. What it binds is not known. TCRdb used MiXCR to reprocess the RT-PCR reads, holding one entry per CDR3 protein. Of roughly 700,000 distinct CDR3 sequences listed, 15% to 19% are singletons. The length of the CDR3 is 14 residues. Germline values: CDR1 DFQATT, CDR2 SNEGSKA (reference sequence). The V end lost 1 base, the J end lost 3 bases, and 10 bases lay between the germline ends. The specimen comprised PBMCs from blood, sampled 11 to 12 days after vaccination. This sequence joins TRBV20-1 and TRBJ2-1; D remains unclear. This receptor was identified in a man aged 50 to 59 who received an inactivated influenza vaccine. The CDR3 loop is CSARGLQVYNEQFF. CDR3 nucleotides: TGCAGTGCTAGAGGACTCCAAGTCTACAATGAGCAGTTCTTC.